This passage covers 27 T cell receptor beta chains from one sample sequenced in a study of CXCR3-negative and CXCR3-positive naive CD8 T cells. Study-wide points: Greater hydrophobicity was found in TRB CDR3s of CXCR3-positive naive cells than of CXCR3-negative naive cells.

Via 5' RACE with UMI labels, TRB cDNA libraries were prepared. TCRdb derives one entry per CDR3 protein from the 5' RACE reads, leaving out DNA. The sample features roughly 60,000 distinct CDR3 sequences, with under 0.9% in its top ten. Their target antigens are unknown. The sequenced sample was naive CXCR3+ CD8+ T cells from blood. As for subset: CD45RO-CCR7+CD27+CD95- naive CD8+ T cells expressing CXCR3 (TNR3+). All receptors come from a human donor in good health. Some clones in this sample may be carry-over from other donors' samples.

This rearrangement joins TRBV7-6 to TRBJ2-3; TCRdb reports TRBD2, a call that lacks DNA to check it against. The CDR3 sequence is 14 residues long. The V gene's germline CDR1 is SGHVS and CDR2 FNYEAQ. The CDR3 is CASSQSGGADTQYF. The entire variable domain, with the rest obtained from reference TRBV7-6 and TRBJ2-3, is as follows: GAGVSQSPRYKVTKRGQDVALRCDPISGHVSLYWYRQALGQGPEFLTYFNYEAQQDKSGLPNDRFSAERPEGSISTLTIQRTEQRDSAMYRCASSQSGGADTQYFGPGTRLTVL.

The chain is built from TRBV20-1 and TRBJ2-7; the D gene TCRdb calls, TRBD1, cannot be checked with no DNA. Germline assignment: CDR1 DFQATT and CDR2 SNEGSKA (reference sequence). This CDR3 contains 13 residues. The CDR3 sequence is CSVGTHSSYEQYF.

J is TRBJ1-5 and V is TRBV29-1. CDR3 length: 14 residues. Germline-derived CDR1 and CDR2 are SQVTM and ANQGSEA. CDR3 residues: CSVLTEGIDQPQHF.

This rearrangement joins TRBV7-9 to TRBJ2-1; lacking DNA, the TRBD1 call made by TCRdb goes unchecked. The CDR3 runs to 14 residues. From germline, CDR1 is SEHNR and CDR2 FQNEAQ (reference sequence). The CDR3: CASSDLGTSHEQFF.

The CDR3 is CASTLRDGPHYEQYF. The J gene is TRBJ2-7, the V gene TRBV5-6; TCRdb's D call, TRBD1, is unchecked because there is no DNA. The germline V gene encodes CDR1 SGHDT and CDR2 YYEEEE. This CDR3 comprises 15 residues.

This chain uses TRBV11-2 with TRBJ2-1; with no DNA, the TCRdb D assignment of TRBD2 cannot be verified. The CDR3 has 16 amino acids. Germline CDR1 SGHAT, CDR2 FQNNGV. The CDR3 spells CASSSSGGGQYNEQFF.

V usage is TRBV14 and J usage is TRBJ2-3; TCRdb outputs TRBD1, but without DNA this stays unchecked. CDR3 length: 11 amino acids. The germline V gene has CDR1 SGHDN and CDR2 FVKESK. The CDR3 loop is CASSPGTAQYF.

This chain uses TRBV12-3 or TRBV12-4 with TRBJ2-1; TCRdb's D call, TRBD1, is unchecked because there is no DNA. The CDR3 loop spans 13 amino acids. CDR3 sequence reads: CASSYYPGNEQFF.

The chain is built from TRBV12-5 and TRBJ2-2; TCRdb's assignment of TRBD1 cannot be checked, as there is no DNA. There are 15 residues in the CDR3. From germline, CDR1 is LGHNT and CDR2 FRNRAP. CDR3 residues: CASREGGGASGELFF.

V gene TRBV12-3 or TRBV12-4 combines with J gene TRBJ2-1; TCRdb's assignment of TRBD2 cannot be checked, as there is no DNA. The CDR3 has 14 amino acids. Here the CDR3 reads CASNVRGAGNEQFF.

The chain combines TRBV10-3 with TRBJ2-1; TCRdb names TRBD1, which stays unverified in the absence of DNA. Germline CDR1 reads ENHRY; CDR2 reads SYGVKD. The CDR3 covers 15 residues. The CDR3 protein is CAISAPDRSYNEQFF.

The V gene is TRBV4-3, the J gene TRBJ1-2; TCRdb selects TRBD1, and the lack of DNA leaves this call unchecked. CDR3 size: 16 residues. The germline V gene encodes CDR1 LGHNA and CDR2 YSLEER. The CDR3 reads CASSQDRRGFDYGYTF.

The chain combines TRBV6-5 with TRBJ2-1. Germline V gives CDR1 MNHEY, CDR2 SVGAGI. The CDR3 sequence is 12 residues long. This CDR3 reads CASSYSGRRQFF.

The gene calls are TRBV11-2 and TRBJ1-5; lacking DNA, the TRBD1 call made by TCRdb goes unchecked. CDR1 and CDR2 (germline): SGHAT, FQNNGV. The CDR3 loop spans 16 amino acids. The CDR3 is CASSQNVDTDNQPQHF. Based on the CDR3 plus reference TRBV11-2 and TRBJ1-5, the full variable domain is EAGVAQSPRYKIIEKRQSVAFWCNPISGHATLYWYQQILGQGPKLLIQFQNNGVVDDSQLPKDRFSAERLKGVDSTLKIQPAKLEDSAVYLCASSQNVDTDNQPQHFGDGTRLSIL.

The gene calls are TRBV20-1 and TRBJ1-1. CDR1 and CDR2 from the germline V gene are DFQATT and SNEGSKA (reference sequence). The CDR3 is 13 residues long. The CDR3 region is CSGRERGHTEAFF.

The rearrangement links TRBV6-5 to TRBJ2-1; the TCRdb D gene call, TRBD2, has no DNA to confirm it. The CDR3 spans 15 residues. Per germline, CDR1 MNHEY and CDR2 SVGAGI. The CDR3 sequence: CASSYGTSGGNEQFF.

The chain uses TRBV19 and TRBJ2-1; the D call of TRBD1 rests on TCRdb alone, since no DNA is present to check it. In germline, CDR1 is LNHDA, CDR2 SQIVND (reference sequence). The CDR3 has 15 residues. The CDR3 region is CASSPGQGFYNEQFF.

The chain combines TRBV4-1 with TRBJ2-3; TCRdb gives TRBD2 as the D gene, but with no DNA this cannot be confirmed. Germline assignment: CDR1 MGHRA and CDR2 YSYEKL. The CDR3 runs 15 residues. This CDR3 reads CASSQEGRGTDTQYF.

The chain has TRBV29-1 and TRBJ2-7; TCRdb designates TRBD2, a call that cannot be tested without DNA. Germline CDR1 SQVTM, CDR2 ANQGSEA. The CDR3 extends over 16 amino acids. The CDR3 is CSVEGLAGGPEYEQYF.

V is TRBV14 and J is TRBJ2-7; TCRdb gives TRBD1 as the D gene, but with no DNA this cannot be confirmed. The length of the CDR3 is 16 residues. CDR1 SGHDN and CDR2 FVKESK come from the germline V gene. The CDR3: CASSHGPGQGPHEQYF.

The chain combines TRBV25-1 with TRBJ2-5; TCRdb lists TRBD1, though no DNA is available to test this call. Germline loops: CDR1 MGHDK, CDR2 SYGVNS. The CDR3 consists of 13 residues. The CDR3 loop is CASREGGGETQYF.

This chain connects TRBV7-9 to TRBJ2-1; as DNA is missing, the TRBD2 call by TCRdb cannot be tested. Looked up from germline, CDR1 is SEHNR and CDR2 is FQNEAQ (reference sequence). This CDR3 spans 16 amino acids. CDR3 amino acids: CASSSSGPSSYNEQFF.

CDR3 sequence reads: CATSSPLRGVTEAFF. This rearrangement joins TRBV15 to TRBJ1-1; TCRdb reports TRBD1, a call that lacks DNA to check it against. Germline V lookup: CDR1 LNHNV, CDR2 YYDKDF (reference sequence). The CDR3 is made up of 15 amino acids.

The CDR3 protein is CASSPTAGVRGDQPQHF. The chain combines TRBV6-5 with TRBJ1-5; TCRdb indicates TRBD1, and absent DNA this call remains unverified. CDR1 and CDR2 from the germline V gene are MNHEY and SVGAGI. CDR3 size: 17 residues.

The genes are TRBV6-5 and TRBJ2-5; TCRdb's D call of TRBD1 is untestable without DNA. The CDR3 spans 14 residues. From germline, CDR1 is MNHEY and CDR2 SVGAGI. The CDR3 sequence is CASSLSGEGETQYF.

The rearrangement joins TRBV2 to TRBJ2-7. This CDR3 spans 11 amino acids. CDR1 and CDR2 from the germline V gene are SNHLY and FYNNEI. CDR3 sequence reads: CASKESYEQYF.

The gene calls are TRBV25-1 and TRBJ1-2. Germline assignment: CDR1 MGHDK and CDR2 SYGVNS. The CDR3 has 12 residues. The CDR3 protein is CASSDLAEGYTF.